The 11 T cell receptor beta chains below come from one sample, sequenced in a study of cytomegalovirus exposure and HLA in healthy donors. Use of 60 Vbeta and 13 Jbeta primers characterized the PCR. Sequencing used immunoSEQ multiplex PCR; TCRdb keeps in-frame clones, though not all of them. The sample carries approximately 140,000 clones, roughly 79% recorded once. What was sequenced was PBMCs. The source of these receptors is a young man in good health and CMV-seronegative.

This clone was detected only a few times. The chain employs TRBV10-2 and TRBJ1-1; D is ambiguous. The CDR3 is made up of 14 amino acids. Between the trimmed V and J ends, which lost 4 bases and 1 base, there was a span of 10 bases. Germline loops: CDR1 WSHSY, CDR2 SAAADI. The CDR3: CASSVYSGNTEAFF. CDR3 nucleotides: TGCGCCAGCAGTGTATATTCCGGGAACACTGAAGCTTTCTTT.

The chain couples TRBV2 to TRBJ2-7; TRBD1 matches at 9 bases. J was trimmed by 3 bases and V by 7 bases; bases with no gene match: 1. Germline assignment: CDR1 SNHLY and CDR2 FYNNEI. The CDR3 runs 12 residues. CDR3 region: CASTDRGYEQYF. CDR3 nucleotide sequence: TGTGCCAGCACGGACAGGGGCTACGAGCAGTACTTC.

The V gene is TRBV6-4, the J gene TRBJ2-3; 16 bases agree with TRBD2. V was pared by 5 bases and J by 4 bases, with 6 bases of the junction left unmatched. Germline V gene lookup returns CDR1 MRHNA and CDR2 SNTAGT. The CDR3 loop spans 17 amino acids. The CDR3 coding sequence is TGTGCCAGCAGTTCCGGGACTAGCGGGGGGGCTTCAGATACGCAGTATTTT. Protein sequence: CASSSGTSGGASDTQYF.

The gene calls are TRBV4-1 and TRBJ2-5; D might be TRBD2 (6 bases). With the DNA end fitting TRBJ2-7 better, the J assignment may be wrong. In germline, CDR1 is MGHRA, CDR2 YSYEKL. There are 15 residues in the CDR3. The DNA for the CDR3 is TGCGCCAGCAGCCAAGGGCTGGGAGGTTACTACGAGCAGTACTTC. Translation gives CASSQGLGGYYEQYF.

As to this clone: Germline and junction disagree at one end, which may indicate a read error. The rearrangement joins TRBV7-7 to TRBJ2-3; no clear D. The CDR3 length is 15 residues. Germline V gene data show CDR1 as SSHAT and CDR2 as FNYEAQ (reference sequence). The CDR3 is CASSPGHFYTDTQYF. DNA for the CDR3: TGTGCTAGCAGCCCTGGGCACTTTTACACAGATACGCAGTATTTT.

The chain has TRBV19 and TRBJ1-5; tentatively, D is TRBD1 (6 bases). Trimming left V 1 base short and J 5 bases short, with 12 bases between. Germline assignment: CDR1 LNHDA and CDR2 SQIVND (reference sequence). The CDR3 has 15 amino acids. This CDR3 reads CASSIGGTGYQPQHF. CDR3 DNA sequence: TGTGCCAGTAGTATAGGGGGAACAGGGTATCAGCCCCAGCATTTT. The whole variable domain, remainder taken from reference TRBV19 and TRBJ1-5, is DGGITQSPKYLFRKEGQNVTLSCEQNLNHDAMYWYRQDPGQGLRLIYYSQIVNDFQKGDIAEGYSVSREKKESFPLTVTSAQKNPTAFYLCASSIGGTGYQPQHFGDGTRLSIL.

CDR3 loop: CASSPVTENTEAFF. CDR3 sequence (DNA): TGTGCCAGCAGCCCAGTGACAGAGAACACTGAAGCTTTCTTT. The chain recombines TRBV7-9 with TRBJ1-1; tentative D call: TRBD1 (5 bases). V was shortened by 5 bases and J by 1 base, with 11 bases between the two germline ends. The CDR3 consists of 14 residues. The germline V gene encodes CDR1 SEHNR and CDR2 FQNEAQ (reference sequence).

In this sample, this clone turned up a few times. The chain has TRBV2 and TRBJ2-1; TRBD2 matches 7 bases. Germline V gene data show CDR1 as SNHLY and CDR2 as FYNNEI. After removal of 1 base from V and 8 bases from J, the junction contained 5 bases not matched to a gene. The CDR3 is made up of 14 amino acids. The CDR3 bases are TGTGCCAGCAGTGAAGGTCGCAGCGGGGATGAGCAGTTCTTC. Its translation: CASSEGRSGDEQFF.

The CDR3 DNA sequence: TGTGCCAGCAGCTTACGACCCGAACAGGTTAACTATGGCTACACCTTC. It is translated as CASSLRPEQVNYGYTF. The chain employs TRBV7-2 and TRBJ1-2; weak D call: TRBD1 (5 bases). CDR3 size: 16 residues. V lost 2 bases and J lost 1, with 14 bases in between. Germline loops: CDR1 SGHTA, CDR2 FQGNSA.

A remark on this clone: One end of the junction is discordant with germline, which a read error may explain. The gene calls are TRBV6-5 and TRBJ1-3; the D gene is possibly TRBD1 (6 bases). Germline V gene data show CDR1 as MNHEY and CDR2 as SVGAGI. CDR3 length: 15 amino acids. The CDR3, as DNA: TGTGCCAGCAGGACGGACAGCTTCTCTAGAAACACCATATATTTT. It encodes CASRTDSFSRNTIYF.

The chain is built from TRBV7-8 and TRBJ2-7; perhaps TRBD2 as D (6 bases). Trimming removed 5 bases from V and 2 bases from J, with 16 bases in between. Germline CDR1 SGHVS, CDR2 FQNEAQ. The CDR3 runs 15 residues. This chain's CDR3 is CASSPSSGVPYEQYF. CDR3 sequence (DNA): TGTGCCAGCAGCCCTAGTTCGGGAGTCCCCTACGAGCAGTACTTC.